This T cell receptor (beta chain) was sequenced for a study of blood T cell repertoires in COVID-19. Germline values: CDR1 MDHEN, CDR2 SYDVKM. V lost 5 bases to trimming and J lost 0 bases; unmatched junction nucleotides: 12. This CDR3 has 17 amino acids. As originally analysed: It was from reference gene primer amplification that nucleated cell counts were estimated. Repertoires were generated with immunoSEQ multiplex PCR, while TCRdb's copy carries only in-frame clones and drops some. V, J and clone size were drawn from that table, and D and trimming were deduced from the DNA. The sample consists of roughly 120,000 clones, around 87% of them appearing once.

V usage is TRBV28 and J usage is TRBJ1-1, with 7 bases matching TRBD1. This receptor was taken from a human donor in a cohort sampled during active COVID-19. The sequenced sample consisted of peripheral blood. CDR3 protein: CASSPTGQPRMNTEAFF. The CDR3 nucleotides read TGTGCCAGCAGTCCTACGGGACAGCCCCGAATGAACACTGAAGCTTTCTTT.